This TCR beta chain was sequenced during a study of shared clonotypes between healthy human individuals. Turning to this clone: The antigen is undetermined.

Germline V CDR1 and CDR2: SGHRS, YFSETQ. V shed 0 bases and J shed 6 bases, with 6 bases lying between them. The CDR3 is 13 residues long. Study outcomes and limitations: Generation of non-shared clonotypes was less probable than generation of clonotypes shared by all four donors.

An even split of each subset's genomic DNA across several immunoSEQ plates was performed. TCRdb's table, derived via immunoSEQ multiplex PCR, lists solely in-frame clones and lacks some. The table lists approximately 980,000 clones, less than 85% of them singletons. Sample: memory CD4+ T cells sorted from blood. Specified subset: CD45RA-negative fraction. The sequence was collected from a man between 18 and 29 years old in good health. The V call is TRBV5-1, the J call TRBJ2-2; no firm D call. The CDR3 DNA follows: TGCGCCAGCAGCTTGGTCGCGGCCGGGGAGCTGTTTTTT. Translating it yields CASSLVAAGELFF.